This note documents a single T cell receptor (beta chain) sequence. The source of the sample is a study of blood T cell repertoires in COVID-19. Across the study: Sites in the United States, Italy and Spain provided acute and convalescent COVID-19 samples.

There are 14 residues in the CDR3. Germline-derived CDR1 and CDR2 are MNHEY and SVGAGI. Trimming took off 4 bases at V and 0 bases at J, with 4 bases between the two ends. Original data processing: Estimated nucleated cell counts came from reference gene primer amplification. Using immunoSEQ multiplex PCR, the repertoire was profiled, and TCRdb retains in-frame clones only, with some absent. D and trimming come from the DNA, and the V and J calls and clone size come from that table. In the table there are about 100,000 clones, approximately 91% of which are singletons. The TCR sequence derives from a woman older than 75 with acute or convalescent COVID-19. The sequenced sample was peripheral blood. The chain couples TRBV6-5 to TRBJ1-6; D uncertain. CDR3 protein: CASSFGSYNSPLHF. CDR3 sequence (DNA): TGTGCCAGCAGTTTCGGCTCCTATAATTCACCCCTCCACTTT.